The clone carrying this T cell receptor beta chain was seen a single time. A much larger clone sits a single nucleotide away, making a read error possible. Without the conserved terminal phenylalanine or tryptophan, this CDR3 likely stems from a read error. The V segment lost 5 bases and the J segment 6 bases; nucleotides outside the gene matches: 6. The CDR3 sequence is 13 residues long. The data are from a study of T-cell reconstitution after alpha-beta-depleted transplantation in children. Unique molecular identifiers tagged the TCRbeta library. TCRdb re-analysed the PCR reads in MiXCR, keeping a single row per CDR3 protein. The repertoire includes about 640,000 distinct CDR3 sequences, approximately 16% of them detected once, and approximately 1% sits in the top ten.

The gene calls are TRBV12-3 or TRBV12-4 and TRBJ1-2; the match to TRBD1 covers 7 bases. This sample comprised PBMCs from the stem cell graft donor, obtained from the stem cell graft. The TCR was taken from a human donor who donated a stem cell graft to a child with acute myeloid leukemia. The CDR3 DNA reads TGTGCCAGCAGTCCGGGGACAGCTCATGGCTACACCTCC. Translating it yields CASSPGTAHGYTS.